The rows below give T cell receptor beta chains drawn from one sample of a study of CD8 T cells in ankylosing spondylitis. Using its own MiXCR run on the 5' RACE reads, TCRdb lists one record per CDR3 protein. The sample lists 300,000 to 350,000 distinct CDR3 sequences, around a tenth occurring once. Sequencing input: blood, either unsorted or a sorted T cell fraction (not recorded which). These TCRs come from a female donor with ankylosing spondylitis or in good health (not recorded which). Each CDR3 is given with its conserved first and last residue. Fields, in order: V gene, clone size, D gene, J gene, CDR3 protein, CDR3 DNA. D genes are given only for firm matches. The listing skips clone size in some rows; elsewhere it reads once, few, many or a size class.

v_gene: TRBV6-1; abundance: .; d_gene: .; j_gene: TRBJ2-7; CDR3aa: CASSEQGTGEQYF; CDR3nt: TGTGCCAGCAGTGAACAGGGGACGGGCGAGCAGTACTTC
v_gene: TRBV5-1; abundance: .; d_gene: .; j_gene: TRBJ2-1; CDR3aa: CASSRTPEGGAVLNEQFF; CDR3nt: TGCGCCAGCAGCCGGACACCCGAAGGGGGGGCGGTCCTAAATGAGCAGTTCTTC
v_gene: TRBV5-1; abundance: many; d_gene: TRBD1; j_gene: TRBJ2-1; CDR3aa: CASSLRQGPYNEQFF; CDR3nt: TGCGCCAGCAGCCTGAGACAGGGGCCCTACAATGAGCAGTTCTTC
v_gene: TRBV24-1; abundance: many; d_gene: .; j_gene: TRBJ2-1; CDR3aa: CATSDPQTGSYNEQFF; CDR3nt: TGTGCCACCAGTGATCCTCAAACTGGCTCCTACAATGAGCAGTTCTTC
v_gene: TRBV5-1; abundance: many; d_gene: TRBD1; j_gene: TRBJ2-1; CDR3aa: CASSIGQGAEQFF; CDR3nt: TGCGCCAGCAGCATAGGACAGGGGGCTGAGCAGTTCTTC
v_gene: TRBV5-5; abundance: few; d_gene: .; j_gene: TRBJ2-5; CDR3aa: CASGGETQYF; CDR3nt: TGTGCCAGCGGCGGGGAGACCCAGTACTTC
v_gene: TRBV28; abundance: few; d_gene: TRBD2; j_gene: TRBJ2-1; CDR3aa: CASTPSLAASYNEQFF; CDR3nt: TGTGCCAGCACCCCAAGCCTAGCGGCCTCCTACAATGAGCAGTTCTTC
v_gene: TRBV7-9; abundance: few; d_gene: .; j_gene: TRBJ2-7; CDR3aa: CASSIGQLSEQYF; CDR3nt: TGTGCCAGCAGCATCGGACAGCTTAGTGAGCAGTACTTC
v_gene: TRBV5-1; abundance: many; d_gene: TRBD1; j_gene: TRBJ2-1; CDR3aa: CASSPRTGTYNEQFF; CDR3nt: TGCGCCAGCAGCCCCCGGACAGGGACCTACAATGAGCAGTTCTTC
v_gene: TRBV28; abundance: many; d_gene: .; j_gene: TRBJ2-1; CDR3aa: CASSLSVRNEQFF; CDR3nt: TGTGCCAGCAGTTTAAGTGTTAGGAATGAGCAGTTCTTC
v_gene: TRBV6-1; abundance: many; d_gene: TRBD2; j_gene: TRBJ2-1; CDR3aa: CASSPASGGAGNNEQFF; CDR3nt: TGTGCCAGCAGTCCGGCTAGCGGGGGGGCTGGGAACAATGAGCAGTTCTTC
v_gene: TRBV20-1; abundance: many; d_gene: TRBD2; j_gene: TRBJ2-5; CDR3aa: CSAQTSGRETQYF; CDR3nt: TGCAGTGCTCAGACTAGCGGGAGGGAGACCCAGTACTTC